These 27 T cell receptor beta chains came from one sample sequenced in a study of response to subunit inactivated influenza vaccine. Each CDR3 protein is one row after TCRdb ran MiXCR on the RT-PCR reads. The repertoire includes fewer than 550,000 distinct CDR3 sequences, 25% of them detected once, and 1.5% to 2% sits in the top ten. Here the sequenced sample was CD4+ T cells sorted from PBMCs, taken less than 6 days after vaccination. These receptors all stem from a man aged 45 to 65 who received an inactivated influenza vaccine.

Ten or more counts support this clonotype. V usage is TRBV12-3 or TRBV12-4 and J usage is TRBJ2-2; D gene uncertain. V was shortened by 3 bases and J by 5 bases, with 7 bases between the two germline ends. This CDR3 has 13 residues. The CDR3 reads CASSLWDTGELFF. CDR3 bases: TGTGCCAGCAGTTTGTGGGATACCGGGGAGCTGTTTTTT.

The chain uses TRBV28 and TRBJ2-4, with TRBD1 matching 7 bases. After removal of 2 bases from V and 12 bases from J, the junction contained 10 bases not matched to a gene. This CDR3 has 14 amino acids. Per germline, CDR1 MDHEN and CDR2 SYDVKM. The CDR3 nucleotides read TGTGCCAGCAGTTTAGCGCACAGGGGAGTGAATCAGTACTTC. Its protein product is CASSLAHRGVNQYF.

The genes are TRBV5-1 and TRBJ1-1; D is ambiguous. V was clipped by 4 bases and J by 1 base, with 8 bases between them. Germline CDR1 SGHRS, CDR2 YFSETQ. This CDR3 is 13 amino acids long. The CDR3 protein is CASSPTTNTEAFF. The CDR3 nucleotides are TGCGCCAGCAGCCCTACGACGAACACTGAAGCTTTCTTT.

The V call is TRBV7-9, the J call TRBJ2-3; a weak D match, TRBD2 (5 bases). Germline lookup yields CDR1 SEHNR and CDR2 FQNEAQ (reference sequence). The CDR3 is made up of 12 amino acids. The germline V and J ends were trimmed by 7 bases and 6 bases, with 11 bases remaining between them. This CDR3 is CASILDSDTQYF. In DNA, the CDR3 is TGTGCCAGCATCCTGGACTCTGATACGCAGTATTTT.

This clonotype has only a few counts. The chain joins TRBV14 to TRBJ2-2; no reliable D call. Germline lookup yields CDR1 SGHDN and CDR2 FVKESK. CDR3 length equals 13 residues. V dropped 1 base and J dropped 3 bases, with 3 bases sitting between them. As DNA, the CDR3 is TGTGCCAGCAGCCAAGTAGACACCGGGGAGCTGTTTTTT. Protein sequence: CASSQVDTGELFF.

This clonotype was detected only a few times. J is TRBJ1-1 and V is TRBV30; D gene unclear. Per germline, CDR1 GTSNPN and CDR2 SVGIG (reference sequence). The germline V and J ends were trimmed by 2 bases and 3 bases, with 7 bases remaining between them. CDR3 size: 12 residues. The CDR3 sequence: CAWSRGDTEAFF. CDR3 DNA: TGTGCCTGGAGTCGGGGAGACACTGAAGCTTTCTTT.

The J gene is TRBJ2-1, the V gene TRBV20-1; 11 bases fit TRBD2. This CDR3 comprises 14 residues. Germline trimming cut 5 bases from V and 6 bases from J; bases unmatched to any gene: 6. Germline lookup yields CDR1 DFQATT and CDR2 SNEGSKA (reference sequence). The DNA for the CDR3 is TGCAGTGCTGGGGGACTAGCGGAGACCAATGAGCAGTTCTTC. Translating gives CSAGGLAETNEQFF.

The genes are TRBV29-1 and TRBJ2-7, with unresolved D. Trimming took off 5 bases at V and 0 bases at J, with 8 bases between the two ends. Germline CDR1 reads SQVTM; CDR2 reads ANQGSEA. The CDR3 spans 12 residues. The CDR3 coding sequence is TGCAGCGTTAGGTCAATCTCCTACGAGCAGTACTTC. Protein product: CSVRSISYEQYF.

This chain joins TRBV7-8 and TRBJ1-2, with 10 bases lining up with TRBD1. The germline V gene has CDR1 SGHVS and CDR2 FQNEAQ. The CDR3 is 15 residues long. Losses at the gene ends were 2 bases for V and 6 bases for J; bases not matched to a gene: 6. CDR3 region: CASSLWETGGDGYTF. In DNA, the CDR3 is TGTGCCAGCAGCTTATGGGAGACAGGGGGCGATGGCTACACCTTC. Full variable domain (missing parts from reference TRBV7-8 and TRBJ1-2): GAGVSQSPRYKVAKRGQDVALRCDPISGHVSLFWYQQALGQGPEFLTYFQNEAQLDKSGLPSDRFFAERPEGSVSTLKIQRTQQEDSAVYLCASSLWETGGDGYTFGSGTRLTVV.

A note on this clonotype: Sequence at one end of the junction differs from germline and may be a read error. The V and J genes are TRBV10-3 and TRBJ2-5; a weak D match, TRBD2 (7 bases). From germline, CDR1 is ENHRY and CDR2 SYGVKD. The CDR3 consists of 15 residues. The CDR3 DNA reads TGTGTCATCAGTGAGAAGAGGGGGGGCGTGGAGACCCAGTACTTC. It translates to CVISEKRGGVETQYF.

This chain uses TRBV4-1 with TRBJ2-1, with a weak D call TRBD2 (7 bases). CDR3 length: 16 residues. Trimming stripped 1 base from V and 2 bases from J, with 12 bases between. Germline CDR1 and CDR2: MGHRA and YSYEKL. The CDR3 region is CASSQAPGGPYNEQFF. CDR3 in DNA: TGCGCCAGCAGCCAAGCCCCCGGGGGGCCCTACAATGAGCAGTTCTTC.

This clonotype has a handful of counts. This rearrangement joins TRBV4-2 to TRBJ2-2; 13 bases match TRBD2. The trim removed 4 bases at V and 0 bases at J, leaving 5 bases unmatched. Germline lookup yields CDR1 LGHNA and CDR2 YNFKEQ. The CDR3 is 18 amino acids. The CDR3 is CASSRGLAGAANTGELFF. The CDR3 bases are TGTGCCAGCAGCCGAGGACTAGCGGGGGCCGCGAACACCGGGGAGCTGTTTTTT.

This clonotype was seen once. The chain carries TRBV5-1 and TRBJ2-7; TRBD1 aligns across 8 bases. The CDR3 has 18 amino acids. The junction had 17 bases not matched to a gene; V was cut back by 4 bases and J by 2 bases. Germline assignment: CDR1 SGHRS and CDR2 YFSETQ. CDR3: CASSLWGRGQGGTYEQYF. In DNA form, the CDR3 reads TGCGCCAGCAGCCTGTGGGGCCGAGGACAGGGAGGAACCTACGAGCAGTACTTC.

In nucleotides, the CDR3 is TGTGCCAGCACCGGGGGCCAGGATTATTCACCCCTCCACTTT. Translated: CASTGGQDYSPLHF. The chain joins TRBV3-1 to TRBJ1-6, with a tentative D call TRBD1 (6 bases). The CDR3 consists of 14 residues. V lost 7 bases and J lost 8, with 15 bases in between. Germline values: CDR1 LGHDT, CDR2 YNNKEL (reference sequence).

The chain couples TRBV12-3 or TRBV12-4 to TRBJ2-7; the match to TRBD2 covers 8 bases. V was clipped by 7 bases and J by 2 bases; unmatched bases: 7. CDR3 length: 14 amino acids. CDR3 coding DNA: TGTGCCAGCAACAGCCGGGGGGGGACCTACGAGCAGTACTTC. This encodes CASNSRGGTYEQYF.

This clonotype was seen only a few times. The chain is built from TRBV7-2 and TRBJ1-1; the D gene is possibly TRBD1 (5 bases). Trimming took off 5 bases at V and 5 bases at J, with 15 bases between the two ends. CDR1 and CDR2 from the germline V gene are SGHTA and FQGNSA. The CDR3 sequence is 14 residues long. CDR3 coding DNA: TGTGCCAGCAGCCTTGGGGGGATGAGGACTGAAGCTTTCTTT. It translates to CASSLGGMRTEAFF. The variable domain in full, with the rest retrieved from reference TRBV7-2 and TRBJ1-1, is GAGVSQSPSNKVTEKGKDVELRCDPISGHTALYWYRQSLGQGLEFLIYFQGNSAPDKSGLPSDRFSAERTGGSVSTLTIQRTQQEDSAVYLCASSLGGMRTEAFFGQGTRLTVV.

The sample holds a few counts of this clonotype. The CDR3 DNA reads TGTGCCAGCAGTTACTCGACTAGCGCCAATCAGTACTTC. It translates to CASSYSTSANQYF. The chain employs TRBV6-5 and TRBJ2-4, with 8 bases fitting TRBD2. Trimming took 0 bases from V and 12 from J; bases not matched to a gene: 4. Germline V lookup: CDR1 MNHEY, CDR2 SVGAGI. The CDR3 contains 13 residues.

The chain carries TRBV5-1 and TRBJ2-7; no clear D gene. The germline CDR1 and CDR2 sequences are SGHRS and YFSETQ. The CDR3 is 14 residues long. Trimming cost V 0 bases and J 4 bases, with 11 bases left between them. The CDR3 here is CASSLGFRSYEQYF. CDR3 sequence (DNA): TGCGCCAGCAGCTTGGGGTTCAGGTCTTACGAGCAGTACTTC.

V is TRBV28 and J is TRBJ2-3, with TRBD2 matching 7 bases. The CDR3 is 13 amino acids. In germline, CDR1 is MDHEN, CDR2 SYDVKM. After removal of 5 bases from V and 4 bases from J, the junction contained 3 bases not matched to a gene. The CDR3 reads CASSETSSDTQYF. The CDR3 region has the DNA TGTGCCAGCAGTGAGACTAGCTCAGATACGCAGTATTTT. The full variable domain, its missing parts supplied by reference TRBV28 and TRBJ2-3, is DVKVTQSSRYLVKRTGEKVFLECVQDMDHENMFWYRQDPGLGLRLIYFSYDVKMKEKGDIPEGYSVSREKKERFSLILESASTNQTSMYLCASSETSSDTQYFGPGTRLTVL.

This clonotype was detected only once. V is TRBV20-1 and J is TRBJ2-7, with a tentative D call TRBD2 (6 bases). This CDR3 is 15 amino acids long. Trimming took off 1 base at V and 5 bases at J, with 18 bases between the two ends. In germline, CDR1 is DFQATT, CDR2 SNEGSKA (reference sequence). As DNA, the CDR3 is TGCAGTGCTAGAGTCGCAGGGTCACTAGCCCACGAGCAGTACTTC. It translates to CSARVAGSLAHEQYF.

Only one count was recorded for this clonotype. The chain is built from TRBV4-3 and TRBJ2-3; D is possibly TRBD2 (6 bases). The CDR3 is made up of 15 amino acids. V lost 1 base and J lost 5, with 13 bases in between. CDR1 is LGHNA, CDR2 YSLEER, per germline. The CDR3 here is CASSQGRDGGDTQYF. CDR3 nucleotide sequence: TGCGCCAGCAGCCAAGGCCGGGACGGGGGAGATACGCAGTATTTT.

This clonotype came up a few times. The CDR3 nucleotides read TGCGCCAGCAGCTTGGACCAGAAACCCTACGAGCAGTACTTC. Its protein is CASSLDQKPYEQYF. The rearrangement joins TRBV5-1 to TRBJ2-7, with D unresolved. The CDR3 loop spans 14 amino acids. V shed 0 bases and J shed 2 bases, with 9 bases lying between them. The germline V gene has CDR1 SGHRS and CDR2 YFSETQ.

This sequence joins TRBV12-3 or TRBV12-4 and TRBJ2-7, with 9 bases that match TRBD1. The CDR3 consists of 15 residues. Germline trimming cut 2 bases from V and 4 bases from J; bases unmatched to any gene: 6. CDR3 in DNA: TGTGCCAGCAGTTTAACAGGGGGCAGCAAATACGAGCAGTACTTC. Translating it yields CASSLTGGSKYEQYF.

There are a few counts of this clonotype. J is TRBJ1-6 and V is TRBV5-5, with TRBD1 identical over 9 bases. The CDR3 totals 14 residues. V lost 5 bases to trimming and J lost 11 bases; unmatched junction nucleotides: 8. The germline V gene has CDR1 SGHKS and CDR2 YYEKEE (reference sequence). In nucleotides, the CDR3 is TGTGCCAGCAGACAGGGGGCTAGAAGTACACCCCTCCACTTT. Amino acid sequence: CASRQGARSTPLHF.

This clonotype was seen more than once but under ten times. V is TRBV7-2 and J is TRBJ2-7; maybe TRBD2 (6 bases). Germline CDR1 reads SGHTA; CDR2 reads FQGNSA. The CDR3 runs 13 residues. V dropped 0 bases and J dropped 7 bases, with 10 bases sitting between them. CDR3 nucleotides: TGTGCCAGCAGCTTAGCTGCGGGGACTGAGCAGTACTTC. Translated: CASSLAAGTEQYF.

The table lists this clonotype with a few counts. V and J are TRBV15 and TRBJ2-2, with a weak D call TRBD1 (6 bases). This CDR3 spans 17 amino acids. The germline V and J ends were trimmed by 0 bases and 5 bases, with 16 bases remaining between them. The V gene's germline CDR1 is LNHNV and CDR2 YYDKDF (reference sequence). The CDR3 sequence is CATSRDALGAATGELFF. For the CDR3, the DNA is TGTGCCACCAGCAGAGATGCTCTGGGGGCCGCAACCGGGGAGCTGTTTTTT.

This clonotype turned up a few times. The gene calls are TRBV30 and TRBJ2-2; no clear D gene. This CDR3 is built from 14 residues. Germline CDR1 GTSNPN, CDR2 SVGIG (reference sequence). Trimming removed 0 bases from V and 7 bases from J, with 12 bases in between. CDR3 sequence: CAWSVGLAGGELFF. CDR3 DNA sequence: TGTGCCTGGAGTGTAGGGCTGGCTGGCGGGGAGCTGTTTTTT. Full variable domain (missing parts from reference TRBV30 and TRBJ2-2): SQTIHQWPATLVQPVGSPLSLECTVEGTSNPNLYWYRQAAGRGLQLLFYSVGIGQISSEVPQNLSASRPQDRQFILSSKKLLLSDSGFYLCAWSVGLAGGELFFGEGSRLTVL.